The entry below describes one TCR beta chain. Its matching antigen is unknown. Germline assignment: CDR1 SEHNR and CDR2 FQNEAQ (reference sequence). Trimming left V 4 bases short and J 1 base short, with 7 bases between. This CDR3 has 14 residues. Repertoires were generated with immunoSEQ multiplex PCR, while TCRdb's copy carries only in-frame clones and drops some. The repertoire holds 100,000 to 150,000 clones, over 75% seen once, with 7.6% in the top ten. These data originate in a study of T cell responses to AZD1222 COVID-19 vaccine. Study summary: Second-dose recipients at about 4 or about 12 weeks were treated as one pooled group. General study results and limits: The sample set comprised mostly white British donors with more females, and clonal diversity was possibly underestimated. Nearly half of spike-specific TCRs reportedly target unmutated variant regions. After two AZD1222 doses, spike-specific TCR breadth and depth rose versus day 0.

Sequencing was performed on peripheral blood, taken on day 0 of AZD1222 vaccination. The chain recombines TRBV7-9 with TRBJ2-2; possible D gene TRBD1, 6 bases. The clonotype originates from an adult in good health. The CDR3 DNA sequence: TGTGCCAGCAGCTCGGACAGGAACACCGGGGAGCTGTTTTTT. Amino acid sequence: CASSSDRNTGELFF. Filled out from reference TRBV7-9 and TRBJ2-2, the complete variable domain reads DTGVSQNPRHKITKRGQNVTFRCDPISEHNRLYWYRQTLGQGPEFLTYFQNEAQLEKSRLLSDRFSAERPKGSFSTLEIQRTEQGDSAMYLCASSSDRNTGELFFGEGSRLTVL.